A single sample gave rise to the 26 T cell receptor beta chains below, sequenced in a study of T cells after yellow fever vaccination. TCRdb processed the 5' RACE reads anew with MiXCR; each CDR3 protein has one entry. The data hold approximately 130,000 distinct CDR3 sequences, with 13% to 15% observed a single time. Sequencing was performed on CD8+ T cells sorted from PBMCs, taken 5 days after the yellow fever booster vaccination. These receptors were collected from a man aged 18-30 years who received the YFV17D yellow fever vaccine.

This clonotype showed up many times. The V and J genes are TRBV7-8 and TRBJ2-7, with D unclear. This CDR3 has 12 amino acids. The V gene's germline CDR1 is SGHVS and CDR2 FQNEAQ. Trimming took off 2 bases at V and 2 bases at J, with 4 bases between the two ends. The CDR3 bases are TGTGCCAGCAGCTTACCACCCTACGAGCAGTACTTC. Its translation is CASSLPPYEQYF.

The rearrangement joins TRBV7-9 to TRBJ2-5; D is unresolved. The V gene lost 1 base and the J gene lost 1 base, with 16 bases spanning the gap. The CDR3 sequence is 17 residues long. Germline-derived CDR1 and CDR2 are SEHNR and FQNEAQ (reference sequence). In nucleotides, the CDR3 is TGTGCCAGCAGCTTAGAGGCAGGCCTTACCTTCCAAGAGACCCAGTACTTC. This codes for CASSLEAGLTFQETQYF.

This rearrangement joins TRBV7-2 to TRBJ2-1; D is undetermined. The V and J ends lost 2 bases and 1 base respectively, with 15 bases between them. The CDR3 loop spans 17 amino acids. CDR1 SGHTA and CDR2 FQGNSA come from the germline V gene. In DNA form, the CDR3 reads TGTGCCAGCAGCTTAATATTGCCCGGAAAGTCCTACAATGAGCAGTTCTTC. It translates to CASSLILPGKSYNEQFF. The variable domain in full, with the rest retrieved from reference TRBV7-2 and TRBJ2-1, is GAGVSQSPSNKVTEKGKDVELRCDPISGHTALYWYRQSLGQGLEFLIYFQGNSAPDKSGLPSDRFSAERTGGSVSTLTIQRTQQEDSAVYLCASSLILPGKSYNEQFFGPGTRLTVL.

This clonotype was observed a few times. V is TRBV18 and J is TRBJ2-5; D is undetermined. The CDR3 is made up of 15 amino acids. V lost 2 bases, J lost 1 base, and 11 bases lay in between. Germline V CDR1 and CDR2: KGHSH, LQKENI. This chain's CDR3 is CASSPSSDPQETQYF. The CDR3 region has the DNA TGTGCCAGCTCACCATCCAGCGATCCCCAAGAGACCCAGTACTTC.

This rearrangement joins TRBV9 to TRBJ1-2; D remains ambiguous. The CDR3 has 14 amino acids. CDR1 SGDLS and CDR2 YYNGEE come from the germline V gene. V was cut by 0 bases and J by 4 bases, with 10 bases left in between. In nucleotides, the CDR3 is TGTGCCAGCAGCGTAGGCGAGGCCGGCTATGGCTACACCTTC. Residues: CASSVGEAGYGYTF.

V is TRBV27 and J is TRBJ2-3, with D maybe TRBD2 (5 bases). Deletions cut 10 bases from V and 3 bases from J, with 14 bases between. Germline CDR1 is MNHEY and CDR2 is SMNVEV (reference sequence). The length of the CDR3 is 13 residues. The CDR3, as DNA: TGTGCCACCCGCGGGCCCTTAACAGATACGCAGTATTTT. Translating it yields CATRGPLTDTQYF.

The genes are TRBV24-1 and TRBJ2-1; 8 bases match TRBD1. CDR1 is KGHDR and CDR2 is SFDVKD in the germline V gene. With 0 bases clipped from V and 1 base from J, the junction kept 13 bases outside the gene matches. This CDR3 has 20 residues. CDR3 bases: TGTGCCACCAGTGATTTGCATCCCCCGGCAGGGGGCCGGTCCTACAATGAGCAGTTCTTC. It is translated as CATSDLHPPAGGRSYNEQFF.

The chain carries TRBV7-9 and TRBJ1-2, with 10 bases lining up with TRBD1. The V and J ends lost 5 bases and 7 bases, in that order; junction bases with no gene match: 10. The CDR3 runs 15 residues. Germline CDR1 is SEHNR and CDR2 is FQNEAQ (reference sequence). CDR3 nucleotide sequence: TGTGCCAGCAGCCAGCGGACAGGGGGGACGCGTGGCTACACCTTC. Translation: CASSQRTGGTRGYTF.

This clonotype has just a few counts. The rearrangement joins TRBV7-9 to TRBJ1-1, with TRBD1 identical over 8 bases. V shed 8 bases and J 5 bases; nucleotides not matched to a gene: 10. Germline CDR1 is SEHNR and CDR2 is FQNEAQ (reference sequence). The CDR3 extends over 14 amino acids. The CDR3 nucleotides read TGTGCCAGCGCCGCGGACAGGGTGGTGACTGAAGCTTTCTTT. The encoded protein is CASAADRVVTEAFF. The whole variable domain, remainder taken from reference TRBV7-9 and TRBJ1-1, is DTGVSQNPRHKITKRGQNVTFRCDPISEHNRLYWYRQTLGQGPEFLTYFQNEAQLEKSRLLSDRFSAERPKGSFSTLEIQRTEQGDSAMYLCASAADRVVTEAFFGQGTRLTVV.

In its sample, this clonotype was seen a few times. The CDR3 DNA reads TGTGCCAGCAGAGCGACTGCGGCCAATGAGCAGTTCTTC. Translating it yields CASRATAANEQFF. V usage is TRBV6-2 or TRBV6-3 and J usage is TRBJ2-1, with no clear D. The CDR3 spans 13 residues. From germline, CDR1 is MNHEY and CDR2 SVGEGT. V dropped 6 bases and J dropped 6 bases, with 12 bases sitting between them.

This clonotype was seen a few times. The genes are TRBV4-3 and TRBJ1-1, with 10 bases that match TRBD1. Per germline, CDR1 LGHNA and CDR2 YSLEER. The junction had 6 bases not matched to a gene; V was cut back by 0 bases and J by 5 bases. The CDR3 covers 16 residues. CDR3 DNA: TGCGCCAGCAGCCAAGATTCCGGACAGGGGGTGACTGAAGCTTTCTTT. This encodes CASSQDSGQGVTEAFF.

This clonotype was found a few times. V gene TRBV4-3 combines with J gene TRBJ2-7; 8 nucleotides line up with TRBD2. V gave up 1 base and J gave up 6 bases; unmatched junction bases: 8. There are 15 residues in the CDR3. CDR1 is LGHNA and CDR2 is YSLEER in the germline V gene. The CDR3 region is CASSQAAGGGSEQYF. In DNA, the CDR3 is TGCGCCAGCAGCCAAGCCGCCGGGGGGGGGTCCGAGCAGTACTTC.

In this sample, this clonotype turned up a few times. The V and J genes are TRBV18 and TRBJ2-5, with D perhaps TRBD2 (5 bases). V lost 6 bases, J lost 0 bases, and 14 bases lay in between. The CDR3 loop spans 15 amino acids. CDR1 and CDR2 from the germline V gene are KGHSH and LQKENI. The CDR3 nucleotides are TGTGCCAGCTCCCTTTCTTCGGACTACCAAGAGACCCAGTACTTC. Translated: CASSLSSDYQETQYF.

CDR3 DNA sequence: TGTGCCAGCAGTTCCCCCAACTATGGCTACACCTTC. This codes for CASSSPNYGYTF. This rearrangement joins TRBV6-5 to TRBJ1-2; D not resolved. Germline V lookup: CDR1 MNHEY, CDR2 SVGAGI. Trimming left V 4 bases short and J 2 bases short, with 5 bases between. This CDR3 comprises 12 residues.

The V call is TRBV6-6, the J call TRBJ2-2; 7 bases match TRBD2. Trimming removed 2 bases from V and 0 bases from J; junction bases left unmatched: 3. This CDR3 has 16 residues. Germline V gene data show CDR1 as MNHNY and CDR2 as SVGAGI (reference sequence). CDR3 in DNA: TGTGCCAGCAGTTACCTAGCGGCGTCGAACACCGGGGAGCTGTTTTTT. Its translation is CASSYLAASNTGELFF.

The chain couples TRBV6-2 or TRBV6-3 to TRBJ2-7; D is ambiguous. CDR1 is MNHEY and CDR2 is SVGEGT in the germline V gene. Trimming shortened V by 8 bases and J by 4 bases, and 12 bases separated the two germline ends. The CDR3 covers 12 residues. This chain's CDR3 is CASRANSYEQYF. The CDR3 coding sequence is TGTGCCAGCCGAGCGAATTCTTACGAGCAGTACTTC.

This clonotype was picked up a small number of times. The chain has TRBV9 and TRBJ1-1; D uncertain. V was pared by 0 bases and J by 4 bases, with 7 bases between. The CDR3 runs to 13 residues. The germline V gene has CDR1 SGDLS and CDR2 YYNGEE. CDR3 nucleotides: TGTGCCAGCAGCGTAGGATCGGCCACTGAAGCTTTCTTT. Its translation is CASSVGSATEAFF.

There are many counts of this clonotype. V usage is TRBV11-2 and J usage is TRBJ1-5, with D possibly TRBD1 on 6 matching bases. The V end was cut by 2 bases, the J end by 6 bases, with 8 bases between. CDR3 size: 13 residues. The V gene's germline CDR1 is SGHAT and CDR2 FQNNGV. The CDR3 DNA is TGTGCCAGCAGCTTAAGGGGGGCTCAGCCCCAGCATTTT. This encodes CASSLRGAQPQHF.

The chain uses TRBV12-3 or TRBV12-4 and TRBJ2-7; D is unresolved. V dropped 1 base and J dropped 1 base, with 5 bases sitting between them. This CDR3 is built from 13 residues. CDR3 DNA: TGTGCCAGCAGTTTAGGGATATCCTACGAGCAGTACTTC. The encoded protein is CASSLGISYEQYF.

The rearrangement uses TRBV5-6 and TRBJ2-3; D perhaps matches TRBD2 (6 bases). The CDR3 is 14 residues long. Germline V CDR1 and CDR2: SGHDT, YYEEEE. V gave up 1 base and J gave up 2 bases, with 8 bases separating them. DNA of the CDR3: TGTGCCAGCAGCTTGCCGGGGGACACAGATACGCAGTATTTT. Protein product: CASSLPGDTDTQYF.

This clonotype was detected only a few times. The V and J genes are TRBV4-1 and TRBJ2-7, with TRBD1 matching over 9 bases. The CDR3 covers 15 residues. The V gene end was trimmed by 1 base and the J gene end by 3 bases; junction bases not matched to a gene: 4. Germline CDR1 and CDR2: MGHRA and YSYEKL. CDR3 bases: TGCGCCAGCAGCCAAGCCGGGACAGGGATCTACGAGCAGTACTTC. Amino acid sequence: CASSQAGTGIYEQYF.

The chain recombines TRBV7-9 with TRBJ2-5; 9 bases line up with TRBD2. The CDR3 contains 15 residues. Trimming took 2 bases from V and 3 from J; bases not matched to a gene: 4. Germline CDR1 is SEHNR and CDR2 is FQNEAQ (reference sequence). Here the CDR3 DNA reads TGTGCCAGCAGCTTACTAGCGGGGAACGAAGAGACCCAGTACTTC. Amino acids: CASSLLAGNEETQYF.

This chain uses TRBV12-3 or TRBV12-4 with TRBJ1-2; 8 nucleotides match TRBD1. V was pared by 7 bases and J by 3 bases, with 10 bases of the junction left unmatched. The CDR3 totals 15 residues. The CDR3 region has the DNA TGTGCCAGCACGTGGGGGCAGGGGGCTTACTATGGCTACACCTTC. This translates into CASTWGQGAYYGYTF.

The sample holds a few counts of this clonotype. The chain joins TRBV6-5 to TRBJ2-5; 7 bases match TRBD1. CDR3 length: 13 amino acids. Germline trimming cut 4 bases from V and 4 bases from J; bases unmatched to any gene: 3. CDR1 is MNHEY, CDR2 SVGAGI, per germline. The CDR3 region has the DNA TGTGCCAGCAGTTCCGACAGGGCAGAGACCCAGTACTTC. Residues: CASSSDRAETQYF.

This clonotype was seen more than once but under ten times. The chain has TRBV11-2 and TRBJ1-5, with D hard to call. The CDR3 loop spans 13 amino acids. Germline lookup yields CDR1 SGHAT and CDR2 FQNNGV. The ends were cut back, 5 bases at V and 0 bases at J, with 5 bases in the middle. The CDR3 sequence: CASSQHSNQPQHF. Here the CDR3 DNA reads TGTGCCAGCAGCCAACATAGCAATCAGCCCCAGCATTTT.

This clonotype was recorded at least ten times. The V gene is TRBV4-1, the J gene TRBJ1-2; unclear D gene. The CDR3 sequence is 15 residues long. V shed 0 bases and J shed 4 bases, with 12 bases lying between them. CDR1 and CDR2 from the germline V gene are MGHRA and YSYEKL. The CDR3 spells CASSQDRKELYGYTF. CDR3 bases: TGCGCCAGCAGCCAAGATCGTAAGGAACTCTATGGCTACACCTTC.